This T cell receptor (beta chain) emerged from a study of blood T cell repertoires in COVID-19. On the study more broadly: Sites across the United States, Italy and Spain contributed samples from acute and convalescent COVID-19. The cDNA or gDNA used as material had been derived from T cells, B-cell-depleted T cells, or PBMCs.

Authors' analysis steps: Scientists estimated how many nucleated cells there were by amplifying reference gene primers. Assay used: immunoSEQ multiplex PCR; TCRdb lists only in-frame clones, some missing. D and trimming were read from the DNA, whereas the V and J calls and clone size are those reported in that table. The sample contains roughly 130,000 clones, just under 85% of which appear only once. This clonotype was obtained from a woman at least 80 years old with acute or convalescent COVID-19. Sample: peripheral blood.

The CDR3 reads CASGKQGMAGNIQYF. CDR3 nucleotides: TGCGCCAGCGGAAAACAGGGGATGGCGGGAAACATTCAGTACTTC. V gene TRBV5-1 combines with J gene TRBJ2-4, with 7 positions matching TRBD1. J was trimmed by 6 bases and V by 7 bases; bases with no gene match: 13. This CDR3 contains 15 residues. Per germline, CDR1 SGHRS and CDR2 YFSETQ.